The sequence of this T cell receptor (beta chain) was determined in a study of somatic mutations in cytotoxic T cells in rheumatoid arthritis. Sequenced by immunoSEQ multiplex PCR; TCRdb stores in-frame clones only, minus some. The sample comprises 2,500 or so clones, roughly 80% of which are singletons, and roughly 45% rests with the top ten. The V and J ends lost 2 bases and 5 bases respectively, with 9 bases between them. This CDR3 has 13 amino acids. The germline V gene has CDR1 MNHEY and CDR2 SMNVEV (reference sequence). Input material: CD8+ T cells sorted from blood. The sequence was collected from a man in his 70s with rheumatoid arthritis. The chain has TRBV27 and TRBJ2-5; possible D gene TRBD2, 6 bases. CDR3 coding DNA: TGTGCCAGCAGTTTAGGAGGGTGGGAGACCCAGTACTTC. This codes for CASSLGGWETQYF.